This section outlines one T cell receptor beta chain sequence together with its context. The data belong to a study of blood T cell repertoires in COVID-19. About the study: Samples of COVID-19 (acute and convalescent) were obtained from the United States, Italy and Spain. From T cells, B-cell-depleted T cells, or PBMCs came the material, which was cDNA or gDNA.

V gave up 2 bases and J gave up 0 bases, with 15 bases separating them. The CDR3 covers 17 residues. Germline V gives CDR1 MNHNS, CDR2 SASEGT. Authors' methods: Scientists estimated how many nucleated cells there were by amplifying reference gene primers. Profiling relied on immunoSEQ multiplex PCR, and the TCRdb table lists in-frame clones only, not all of them. The V and J calls and clone size were taken over from that table, and D and trimming were inferred from the DNA. The sample contains about 68,000 clones, 65% to 90% of which appear only once. The receptor's source is a man aged 45 to 65 with acute or convalescent COVID-19. The specimen sequenced was peripheral blood. The chain joins TRBV6-1 to TRBJ2-3; a possible D gene is TRBD1 (6 bases). The CDR3 region has the DNA TGTGCCAGCAGTGAACTGCAGGGGTTTGATAGCACAGATACGCAGTATTTT. It translates to CASSELQGFDSTDTQYF.